Each of the 25 T cell receptor beta chains below was sequenced from the same sample in a study of glioma-infiltrating T cells. Using RNA template, CDR3s of TCR alpha and beta were amplified with iRepertoire arm-PCR. Each CDR3 protein gets one entry after TCRdb re-called the multiplex PCR reads with MiXCR. The sample consists of tens of thousands of distinct CDR3 sequences, about 23% of them appearing once. The sample was glioma tissue, nonneoplastic brain tissue, or PBMCs (not recorded which). The source of these receptors is a human donor with low-grade glioma or glioblastoma, undergoing nonglioma brain surgery, or in good health (not recorded which).

This clonotype was seen more than once but under ten times. The chain carries TRBV10-3 and TRBJ2-3, with 11 bases identical to TRBD2. Trimming removed 11 bases from V and 2 bases from J; junction bases left unmatched: 6. Germline V lookup: CDR1 ENHRY, CDR2 SYGVKD. The CDR3 loop spans 14 amino acids. The CDR3, as DNA: TGTGCCTCCGGGACTAGCGGCGACACAGATACGCAGTATTTT. Amino acids: CASGTSGDTDTQYF.

This clonotype was recorded at least ten times. The chain combines TRBV7-6 with TRBJ1-4; maybe TRBD1 (5 bases). The CDR3 has 17 amino acids. V was clipped by 5 bases and J by 0 bases, with 16 bases between them. Per the germline V gene, CDR1 is SGHVS and CDR2 is FNYEAQ. CDR3 DNA sequence: TGTGCCAGCAGCCGGGAGGGGAGTTCAACAACTAATGAAAAACTGTTTTTT. This sequence encodes CASSREGSSTTNEKLFF. Full variable domain (remainder filled in from reference TRBV7-6 and TRBJ1-4): GAGVSQSPRYKVTKRGQDVALRCDPISGHVSLYWYRQALGQGPEFLTYFNYEAQQDKSGLPNDRFSAERPEGSISTLTIQRTEQRDSAMYRCASSREGSSTTNEKLFFGSGTQLSVL.

This clonotype has a count of ten or more. The V call is TRBV20-1, the J call TRBJ2-5; TRBD2 agrees at 9 bases. V trimming: 0 bases; J trimming: 7 bases; junction bases outside the gene matches: 15. Germline loops: CDR1 DFQATT, CDR2 SNEGSKA (reference sequence). This CDR3 is 17 amino acids long. CDR3 DNA: TGCAGTGCTAGAGATTGGCTAGCGGGGACCGCCGGGGGGACCCAGTACTTC. Translation: CSARDWLAGTAGGTQYF.

This clonotype was observed at least ten times. V and J are TRBV15 and TRBJ1-2; D is perhaps TRBD1 (5 bases). V gave up 3 bases and J gave up 0 bases, with 14 bases separating them. Germline values: CDR1 LNHNV, CDR2 YYDKDF (reference sequence). There are 16 residues in the CDR3. The CDR3 loop is CATSSTGTKANYGYTF. CDR3 coding DNA: TGTGCCACCAGCAGTACCGGGACGAAAGCTAACTATGGCTACACCTTC.

This clonotype was seen ten or more times. The CDR3 DNA sequence: TGTGCCAGCAGCCAATTGGGGCAGGGCTATGGCTACACCTTC. Its protein is CASSQLGQGYGYTF. The rearrangement links TRBV3-1 to TRBJ1-2, with a weak D call TRBD1 (5 bases). The CDR3 is 14 amino acids. Germline-derived CDR1 and CDR2 are LGHDT and YNNKEL (reference sequence). V lost 2 bases to trimming and J lost 4 bases, with 11 bases between them.

The J gene is TRBJ2-1, the V gene TRBV29-1; the match to TRBD1 covers 9 bases. Per the germline V gene, CDR1 is SQVTM and CDR2 is ANQGSEA. V gave up 6 bases and J gave up 5 bases; unmatched junction bases: 5. This CDR3 is 13 amino acids long. The chain's CDR3 is CSVVRDRDNEQFF. The CDR3 DNA sequence: TGCAGCGTCGTCCGGGACAGGGACAATGAGCAGTTCTTC.

Points on this clonotype: It may be a read error: a sequence one base away is much more abundant. The chain recombines TRBV11-2 with TRBJ2-1; possibly TRBD2 for D (6 bases). The CDR3 has 15 residues. The germline V and J ends were trimmed by 7 bases and 0 bases, with 13 bases remaining between them. From germline, CDR1 is SGHAT and CDR2 FQNNGV. CDR3 DNA: TGTGCCAGCAACATAGGGACTCCCTCCTACAATGAGCAGTTCTTC. Translating it yields CASNIGTPSYNEQFF.

The CDR3 region is CASMWGQSSGNIIYF. CDR3 in DNA: TGTGCCAGCATGTGGGGACAGAGCTCTGGAAACATTATATATTTT. The gene calls are TRBV6-2 or TRBV6-3 and TRBJ1-3, with 7 positions matching TRBD1. V dropped 7 bases and J dropped 13; count of bases not matched to a gene: 19. The CDR3 loop spans 15 amino acids. Germline assignment: CDR1 MNHEY and CDR2 SVGEGT.

About this clonotype: This may come from a read error, since a much larger clone is one base off. This chain connects TRBV2 to TRBJ2-3; D gene uncertain. CDR3 length equals 15 residues. Trimming pared 11 bases from V and 0 bases from J, leaving 18 bases between. Looked up from germline, CDR1 is SNHLY and CDR2 is FYNNEI. DNA for the CDR3: TGTGCCCGAACCCCGGAGCAAACTAGCACAGATACGCAGTATTTT. Its translation is CARTPEQTSTDTQYF.

Worth noting for this clonotype: A much larger clone differs by one base, so this may be a read error. The chain uses TRBV25-1 and TRBJ2-3; possible D gene TRBD1, 5 bases. This CDR3 contains 17 residues. CDR1 and CDR2 (germline): MGHDK, SYGVNS. In DNA form, the CDR3 reads TGTGCCAGCAGTCCGACTGGGAAGGGGCCGGTTTCAGATACGGAGTATTTT. It is translated as CASSPTGKGPVSDTEYF.

This clonotype was counted ten times or more. The chain couples TRBV7-2 to TRBJ1-2, with a possible D match to TRBD1 (5 bases). Germline loops: CDR1 SGHTA, CDR2 FQGNSA. V gave up 4 bases and J gave up 4 bases, with 10 bases separating them. The CDR3 contains 13 residues. CDR3 sequence reads: CASSSQEAYGYTF. CDR3 nucleotides: TGTGCCAGCAGCTCACAGGAAGCCTATGGCTACACCTTC.

The sample holds a few counts of this clonotype. The genes are TRBV12-5 and TRBJ1-5; D call uncertain. Germline lookup yields CDR1 LGHNT and CDR2 FRNRAP. CDR3 size: 15 residues. V was trimmed by 6 bases and J by 0 bases, leaving 12 bases between them. The CDR3 sequence is CASGPAVNSNQPQHF. The CDR3 bases are TGTGCTAGTGGACCCGCAGTAAATAGCAATCAGCCCCAGCATTTT.

This clonotype was detected only a few times. J is TRBJ2-5 and V is TRBV7-9; 7 bases are a match to TRBD1. Germline CDR1 reads SEHNR; CDR2 reads FQNEAQ (reference sequence). Trimming cost V 5 bases and J 6 bases; bases outside gene matches: 12. The CDR3 is 15 residues long. The CDR3 region is CASSPTGALGQTQYF. The CDR3 coding sequence is TGTGCCAGCAGCCCTACAGGGGCCCTCGGGCAGACCCAGTACTTC.

Ten or more counts support this clonotype. The chain has TRBV19 and TRBJ1-5; a weak D match, TRBD1 (6 bases). Germline V gene sequence: CDR1 LNHDA, CDR2 SQIVND (reference sequence). V gave up 7 bases and J gave up 0 bases, with 13 bases separating them. CDR3 length: 15 residues. CDR3 residues: CASTGQPYSNQPQHF. CDR3 coding DNA: TGTGCCAGTACCGGACAGCCCTATAGCAATCAGCCCCAGCATTTT.

This clonotype was picked up many times. The rearrangement joins TRBV20-1 to TRBJ2-1, with 11 bases lining up with TRBD2. Trimming took 1 base from V and 6 from J; bases not matched to a gene: 11. Per the germline V gene, CDR1 is DFQATT and CDR2 is SNEGSKA (reference sequence). The CDR3 runs to 17 residues. CDR3 bases: TGCAGTGCTAGAGGGCACCTAACTAGCGGGAGTATCAATGAGCAGTTCTTC. Amino acid sequence: CSARGHLTSGSINEQFF.

In its sample, this clonotype was seen many times. This sequence joins TRBV15 and TRBJ1-2; TRBD1 might be the D (5 bases). Germline V gene data show CDR1 as LNHNV and CDR2 as YYDKDF (reference sequence). The V end was cut by 1 base, the J end by 8 bases, with 17 bases between. CDR3 length equals 15 residues. DNA of the CDR3: TGTGCCACCAGCAGAGTTGGGACTCTCTCCCCAGGCTACACCTTC. It translates to CATSRVGTLSPGYTF.

Comment on this clonotype: At one of its ends the junction is not consistent with the germline gene, which may arise from a read error. J is TRBJ2-3 and V is TRBV12-3 or TRBV12-4, with D tentatively TRBD2 (5 bases). The CDR3 is 14 residues long. The CDR3 DNA is TGTGCCGGCAGGACCGGACTGCACACAGATACGCAGTATTTT. It translates to CAGRTGLHTDTQYF.

The sample holds many counts of this clonotype. One junction end does not reproduce the germline sequence, and a read error may be involved. V is TRBV5-4 and J is TRBJ1-1; TRBD1 matches 9 bases. Germline V gives CDR1 SGHNT, CDR2 YYREEE (reference sequence). This CDR3 spans 13 amino acids. CDR3 loop: CASSRDRDPDAFF. The CDR3 region has the DNA TGTGCCAGCAGCAGGGACAGGGATCCTGACGCTTTCTTT.

This clonotype was seen at least ten times. The chain couples TRBV19 to TRBJ2-7, with 7 positions matching TRBD1. Germline V gene lookup returns CDR1 LNHDA and CDR2 SQIVND (reference sequence). The CDR3 consists of 14 residues. With V trimmed by 7 bases and J by 3 bases, 9 bases remained unmatched. CDR3 DNA: TGTGCCAGTAATCCCGGGACAGCTTACTACGAGCAGTACTTC. Protein sequence: CASNPGTAYYEQYF.

This clonotype occurred many times. This chain connects TRBV2 to TRBJ2-5; perhaps D is TRBD1 or TRBD2 (6 bases each). CDR1 is SNHLY and CDR2 is FYNNEI in the germline V gene. The CDR3 loop spans 14 amino acids. V dropped 5 bases and J dropped 4 bases, with 14 bases sitting between them. CDR3 coding DNA: TGTGCCAGCAGTCGGGAACAGGGACTAGAGACCCAGTACTTC. Its translation is CASSREQGLETQYF.

This clonotype was recorded at least ten times. V gene TRBV20-1 combines with J gene TRBJ2-7; D might be TRBD1 (5 bases). CDR3 size: 12 residues. The germline gives CDR1 DFQATT, CDR2 SNEGSKA (reference sequence). The ends were cut back, 3 bases at V and 5 bases at J, with 11 bases in the middle. For the CDR3, the DNA is TGCAGTGCTAGCCGACAGAGCAACGAGCAGTACTTC. Its protein is CSASRQSNEQYF.

In its sample, this clonotype was seen many times. J is TRBJ2-3 and V is TRBV7-6; D may be TRBD1 or TRBD2 (5 bases each). The CDR3 is 13 amino acids. With 0 bases removed from V and 4 bases from J, the gap between germline ends came to 5 bases. CDR1 and CDR2 from the germline V gene are SGHVS and FNYEAQ. The CDR3 sequence is CASSLAGADTQYF. CDR3 bases: TGTGCCAGCAGCTTAGCGGGGGCAGATACGCAGTATTTT.

On this clonotype itself: Because the CDR3 is missing its conserved closing phenylalanine or tryptophan, this is likely a read error. Because the CDR3's place on the DNA is in doubt, the DNA is left out and the CDR3 is given as listed by TCRdb. The V gene is TRBV6-6, the J gene TRBJ1-1; the table gives TRBD1 as D, unverified against the DNA. From its first to its last residue, the CDR3 has 19 amino acids. Germline values: CDR1 MNHNY, CDR2 SVGAGI (reference sequence). The chain's CDR3 is CASSYLRYGINREDTEAFG.

This clonotype showed up many times. The rearrangement links TRBV20-1 to TRBJ2-1; D not certain. CDR3 length equals 11 residues. CDR1 DFQATT and CDR2 SNEGSKA come from the germline V gene (reference sequence). V gave up 1 base and J gave up 14 bases, with 12 bases separating them. CDR3 nucleotide sequence: TGCAGTGCTAGAGGACCGCAGGTTGAGTTCTTC. Its translation is CSARGPQVEFF.

This chain uses TRBV28 with TRBJ2-2; D possibly corresponds to TRBD2 (6 bases). This CDR3 comprises 14 residues. The V end lost 7 bases, the J end lost 5 bases, and 14 bases lay between the germline ends. Germline CDR1 MDHEN, CDR2 SYDVKM. The DNA of the CDR3 is TGTGCCAGCATTCGAGGACGGGGGACCGGGGAGCTGTTTTTT. Translated, it gives CASIRGRGTGELFF.